This T cell receptor beta chain comes out of a study of cytomegalovirus exposure and HLA in healthy donors. Whole-study context: In a previous analysis, nearly 120 million unique TCR beta sequences were found from 150 million to 200 million T cells. Whole-study results and caveats: Reportedly, cytomegalovirus status was diagnosed with high sensitivity and specificity. Being indistinguishable, some V segments were excluded, TRBV6-2 and TRBV6-3 among them. Clonal expansion was found to be greater in HLA-associated TCR beta chains than in equally common others in a later analysis.

As to this clone: Its antigen is currently unknown.

13 Jbeta primers and 60 Vbeta primers were used for the PCR. TCRdb's copy holds only in-frame clones and misses some; the assay was immunoSEQ multiplex PCR. The data contain roughly 170,000 clones, about 80% of them seen just once; the ten biggest clones take up about 2.2%. Germline V CDR1 and CDR2: MDHEN, SYDVKM. With V trimmed by 5 bases and J by 4 bases, 12 bases remained unmatched. The CDR3 has 16 amino acids. The sequence was collected from a young woman in good health and CMV-seronegative. The sample consisted of PBMCs. This sequence joins TRBV28 and TRBJ2-7, with 9 bases that match TRBD1. The CDR3 coding sequence is TGTGCCAGCAGTGAGGCGACAGGGGGAAGGTGGTACGAGCAGTACTTC. The encoded protein is CASSEATGGRWYEQYF.